Within the sample, the clone carrying this T cell receptor (beta chain) is medium-sized (0.01 to 0.1%). Its antigen remains unknown. CDR3 length: 16 residues. Treatment noted: 15 Gy SBRT to primary tumor, nephrectomy 4 weeks later. The patient's renal cell carcinoma had clear cell pathology. The data stem from a study of radiation and T cells in renal cell carcinoma. Study observations and caveats: In blood, top tumor clones expanded by 2 weeks, shrinking by 4. Compared with controls, irradiated tumors showed greater TCR clonality. Without pretreatment biopsies, baseline tumor clonotype presence was undetermined.

Sequenced by immunoSEQ multiplex PCR; TCRdb stores in-frame clones only, minus some. The data hold under 20,000 clones, with approximately 60% observed a single time. This sequence originates from a woman aged 70-85 years with renal cell carcinoma. The chain joins TRBV21-1 to TRBJ2-2. TRBV21-1 is labeled a pseudogene. Specimen: tumor tissue, collected from a patient whose treatment included radiotherapy and nephrectomy. CDR3 residues: CASSTSDGANTGELFF. CDR3 bases: TGTGCCAGCAGCACCTCAGACGGCGCGAACACCGGGGAGCTGTTTTTT.